This T cell receptor (beta chain) emerged from a study of vaccination and CD4 T cells after COVID-19 (dated 2022 in TCRdb). About the study as a whole: Every convalescent patient had a positive nasal swab PCR test for SARS-CoV-2, with mild disease in several patients and severe disease in one. Post-COVID blood samples were collected from convalescent patients a median of roughly 100 days after diagnosis, with a range of about 35 to 170 days. As controls, cultures received a CEFX viral epitope pool (the positive control), an HIV-1 Nef peptide pool (the negative control), or no peptide at all. The spike-specific CD4+ TCR repertoire was compared before and after mRNA vaccination in around ten COVID-19 convalescent patients and a few infection-naive healthy vaccine recipients. Participants received two doses of either the Pfizer-BioNTech BNT162b2 vaccine (n=8) or the Moderna mRNA-1273 vaccine (n=2). Post-vaccine blood samples were collected a median of around 2.5 months after the second vaccine dose, ranging from roughly 12 to 241 days. The cultures were stimulated with overlapping spike peptide pools from SARS-CoV-2 and from the common cold coronaviruses HCoV-NL63, HCoV-OC43 and HCoV-229E. In the convalescent cohort there were six males and four females, among whom were two Hispanic individuals, seven Caucasians, two Asians and one multiracial person. General findings and caveats noted by the study authors: Although the median number of SARS-CoV-2-reactive clonotypes went up from 20 to 25 after infection to around 40 after vaccination, the increase was not significant. Of the vaccine-specific clones found in convalescent patients, nearly all (304 of 307) were mono-reactive for SARS-CoV-2 spike instead of being cross-reactive with common cold coronaviruses. Only a relatively small number of convalescent patients were included in the study, and early timepoints following natural infection were not analyzed. Among convalescent patients, a median about 86% of the SARS-CoV-2-reactive clones seen after vaccination appeared only after vaccination, which suggests priming specific to the vaccine.

Receptor amplification or capture employed PCR. DNA from cultured CD4+ T cells was subjected to TCR sequencing with the Oncomine TCR Beta short-read assay at the Johns Hopkins FTIC core. The QIAamp micro DNA kit was used to extract genomic DNA from the cultured CD4+ T cells. Oncomine TCR Beta libraries from cultured CD4+ T cells were pooled using unique dual indexes and sequenced on an Illumina iSeq 100. In the paper's pipeline: Non-productive sequences were removed, and CDR3s not starting with C, not ending with F or W, or shorter than 7 amino acids were discarded. The MANAFEST web application was used to identify antigen-specific clonotypes by comparing peptide-stimulated wells against reference wells and other culture wells. To be called positive, a clone needed an FDR below 0.05, an odds ratio above 5, and a productive frequency above 0.1% in at least two of three replicate wells. A clonotype was classed as cross-reactive if the clonotype showed significant expansion both in SARS-CoV-2 spike wells and in at least one common cold coronavirus spike condition. Using R version 3.6.1, CDR3 homology was evaluated through Levenshtein distances (stringdist) along with unrooted phylogenetic trees (ape). Through fastp at Q25 and MiXCR, TCRdb rebuilt clones from the public reads, retaining in-frame beta chains. Each entry is one CDR3 protein sequence, shown with its most common DNA and genes. These V and J calls originate from TCRdb's pipeline instead of the authors' own analysis. The sample table shows roughly 15,000 distinct CDR3 sequences, and roughly 60% are seen once. The ten top clones hold approximately 9.9% of the sample.

This clonotype was picked up a small number of times. Its specific antigen is unknown. No much larger clone exists at a distance of one base, and base qualities are not known. Sample treatment or condition, as interpreted from the label and publication: roughly nine-day PBMC culture with coronavirus spike peptide pools or control peptides (ViraFEST assay). The ViraFEST assay was used in the study, in which antigen-specific T cells were expanded with peptide pools and expanded clonotypes were subsequently identified by TCR sequencing. The convalescent patients' positive SARS-CoV-2 PCR tests fell between March and December 2020, which was before the Alpha, Beta and Delta variants emerged in the United States. Each well held 2.2 million or so PBMCs cultured in IMDM containing roughly 5% human AB serum and approximately 9.1 IU/ml IL-2, with roughly 9.2 ug/ml peptide pools added. On days 3 and 7, half of the culture medium was replaced with fresh IL-2-containing medium. CD4+ T cells were isolated after approximately 10 days of culture through negative selection using the EasySep CD4+ T cell isolation kit. PBMCs were separated from whole blood using Ficoll-Paque Plus gradient centrifugation and then either used fresh or cryopreserved at -140C. In general, triplicate wells were set up for every culture condition.

Sequenced sample: CD4+ T cells from blood, cultured in vitro. This clonotype originated in a human donor who had recovered from COVID-19.

The CDR3 region has the sequence CASSQDSLVAGSTGELFF. The DNA reads as follows: TGTGCCAGCAGCCAAGATTCCTTGGTAGCGGGTAGCACCGGGGAGCTGTTTTTT. The V and J genes are TRBV3-1 and TRBJ2-2; 7 bases in the junction line up with TRBD2. The CDR3 has 18 amino acids, counting the end cysteine and phenylalanine. Left in the record is the CDR3 DNA by itself, 54 bases read in frame from the first base. The germline V and J ends show losses of 0 bases and 4 bases respectively, and no gene match explains 11 bases of the junction. CDR1 and CDR2 are read off the germline V gene (reference sequence) as LGHDT and YNNKEL.